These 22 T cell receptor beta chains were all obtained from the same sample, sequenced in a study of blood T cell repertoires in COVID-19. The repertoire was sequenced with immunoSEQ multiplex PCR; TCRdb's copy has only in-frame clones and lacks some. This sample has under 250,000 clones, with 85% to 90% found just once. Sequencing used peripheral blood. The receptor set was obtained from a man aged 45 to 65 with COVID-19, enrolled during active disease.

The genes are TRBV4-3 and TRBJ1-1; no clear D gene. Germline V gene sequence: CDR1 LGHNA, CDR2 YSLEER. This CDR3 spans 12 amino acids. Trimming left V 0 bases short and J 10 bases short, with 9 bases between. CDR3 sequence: CASSQDPYRAFF. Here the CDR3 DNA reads TGCGCCAGCAGCCAAGATCCCTACAGAGCTTTCTTT.

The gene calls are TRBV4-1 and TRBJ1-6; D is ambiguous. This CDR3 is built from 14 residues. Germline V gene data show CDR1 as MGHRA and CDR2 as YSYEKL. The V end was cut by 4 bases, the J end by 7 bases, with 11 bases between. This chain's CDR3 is CASSRLARNSPLHF. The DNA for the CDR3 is TGCGCCAGCAGCCGACTCGCGAGGAATTCACCCCTCCACTTT.

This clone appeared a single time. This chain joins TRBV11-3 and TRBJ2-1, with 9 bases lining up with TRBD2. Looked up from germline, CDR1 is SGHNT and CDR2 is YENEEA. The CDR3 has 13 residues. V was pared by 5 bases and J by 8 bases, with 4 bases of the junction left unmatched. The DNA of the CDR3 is TGTGCCAGCAGCATTAGCGGGGGCGATGAGCAGTTCTTC. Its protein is CASSISGGDEQFF.

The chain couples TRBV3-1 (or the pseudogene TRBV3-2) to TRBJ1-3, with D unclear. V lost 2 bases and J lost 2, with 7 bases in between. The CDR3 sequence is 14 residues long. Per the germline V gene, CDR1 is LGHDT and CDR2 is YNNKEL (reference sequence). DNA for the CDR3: TGTGCCAGCAGCCAACGTGTCCCTGGAAACACCATATATTTT. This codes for CASSQRVPGNTIYF.

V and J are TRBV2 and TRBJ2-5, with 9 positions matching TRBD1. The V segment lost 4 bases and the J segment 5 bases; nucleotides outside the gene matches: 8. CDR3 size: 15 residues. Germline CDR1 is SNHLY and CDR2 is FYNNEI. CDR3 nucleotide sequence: TGTGCCAGCAGTGCTCTGACAGGGGGTAGTGAGACCCAGTACTTC. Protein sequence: CASSALTGGSETQYF.

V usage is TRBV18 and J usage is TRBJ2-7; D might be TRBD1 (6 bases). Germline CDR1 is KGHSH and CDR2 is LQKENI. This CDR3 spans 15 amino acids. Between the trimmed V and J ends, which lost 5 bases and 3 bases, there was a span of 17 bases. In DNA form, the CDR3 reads TGTGCCAGCTCATCACGACAGGTCCCTTACTACGAGCAGTACTTC. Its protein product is CASSSRQVPYYEQYF.

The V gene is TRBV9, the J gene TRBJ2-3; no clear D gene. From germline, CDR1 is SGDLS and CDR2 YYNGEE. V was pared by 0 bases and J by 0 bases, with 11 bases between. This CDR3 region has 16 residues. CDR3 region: CASSVAAATSTDTQYF. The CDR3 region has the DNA TGTGCCAGCAGCGTAGCCGCGGCGACTAGCACAGATACGCAGTATTTT.

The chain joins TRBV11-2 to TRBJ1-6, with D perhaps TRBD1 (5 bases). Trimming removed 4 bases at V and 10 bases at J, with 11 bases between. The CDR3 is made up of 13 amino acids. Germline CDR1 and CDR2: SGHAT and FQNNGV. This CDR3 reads CASSSLGGSPLHF. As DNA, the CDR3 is TGTGCCAGCAGCTCCCTCGGGGGGTCACCCCTCCACTTT.

This CDR3 is CASSFSRQGGLLHF. In nucleotides, the CDR3 is TGTGCCAGCAGTTTTAGTCGCCAGGGGGGACTCCTCCACTTT. This chain links TRBV28 with TRBJ1-6; TRBD1 agrees at 7 bases. From germline, CDR1 is MDHEN and CDR2 SYDVKM. V lost 3 bases to trimming and J lost 15 bases; unmatched junction nucleotides: 11. The CDR3 spans 14 residues.

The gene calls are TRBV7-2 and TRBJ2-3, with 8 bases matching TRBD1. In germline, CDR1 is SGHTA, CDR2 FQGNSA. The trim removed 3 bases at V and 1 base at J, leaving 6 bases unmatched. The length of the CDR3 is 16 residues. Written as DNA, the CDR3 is TGTGCCAGCAGCTTTGACAGGGGCCTTGGCACAGATACGCAGTATTTT. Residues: CASSFDRGLGTDTQYF.

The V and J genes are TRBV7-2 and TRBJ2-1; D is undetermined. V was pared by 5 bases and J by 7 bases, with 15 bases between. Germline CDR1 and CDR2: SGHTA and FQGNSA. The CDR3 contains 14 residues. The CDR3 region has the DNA TGTGCCAGCAGCACCGGAGTAGTTATGAATGAGCAGTTCTTC. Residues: CASSTGVVMNEQFF.

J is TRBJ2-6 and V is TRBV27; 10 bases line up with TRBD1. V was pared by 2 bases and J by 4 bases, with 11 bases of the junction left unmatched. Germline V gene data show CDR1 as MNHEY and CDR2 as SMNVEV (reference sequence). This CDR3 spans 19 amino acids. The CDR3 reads CASSLDSGQGPRGANVLTF. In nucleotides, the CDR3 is TGTGCCAGCAGTTTAGATTCGGGACAGGGGCCGCGAGGGGCCAACGTCCTGACTTTC.

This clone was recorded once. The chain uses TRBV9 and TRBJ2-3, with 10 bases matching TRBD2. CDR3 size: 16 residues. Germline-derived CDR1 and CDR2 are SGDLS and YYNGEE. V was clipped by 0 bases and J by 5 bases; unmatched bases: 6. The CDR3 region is CASSVGPSGSLDTQYF. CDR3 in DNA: TGTGCCAGCAGCGTAGGACCTAGCGGGAGCTTAGATACGCAGTATTTT.

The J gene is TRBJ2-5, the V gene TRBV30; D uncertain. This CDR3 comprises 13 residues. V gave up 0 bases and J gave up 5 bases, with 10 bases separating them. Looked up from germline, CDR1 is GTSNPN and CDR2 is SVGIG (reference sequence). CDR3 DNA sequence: TGTGCCTGGAGTGTACACGGGTTGGAGACCCAGTACTTC. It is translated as CAWSVHGLETQYF.

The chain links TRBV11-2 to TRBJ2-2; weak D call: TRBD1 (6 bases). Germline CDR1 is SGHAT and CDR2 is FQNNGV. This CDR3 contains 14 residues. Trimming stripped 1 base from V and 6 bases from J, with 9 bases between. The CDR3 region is CASSLAKGAGELFF. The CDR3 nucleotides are TGTGCCAGCAGCTTAGCTAAGGGGGCCGGGGAGCTGTTTTTT.

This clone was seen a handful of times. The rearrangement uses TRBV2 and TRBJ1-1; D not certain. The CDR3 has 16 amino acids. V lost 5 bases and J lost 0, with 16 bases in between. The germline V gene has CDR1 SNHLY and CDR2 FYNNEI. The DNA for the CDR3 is TGTGCCAGCAGTCGAGCGGGCGGAATCCTGAACACTGAAGCTTTCTTT. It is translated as CASSRAGGILNTEAFF.

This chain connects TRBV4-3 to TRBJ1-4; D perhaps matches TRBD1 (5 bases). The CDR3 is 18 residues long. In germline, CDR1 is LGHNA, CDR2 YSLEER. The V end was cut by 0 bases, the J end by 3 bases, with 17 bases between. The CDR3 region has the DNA TGCGCCAGCAGCCAAGAAGAATTACAGGAAATCCCTAATGAAAAACTGTTTTTT. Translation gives CASSQEELQEIPNEKLFF.

The CDR3 sequence is CASSPRGLISPLHF. For the CDR3, the DNA is TGTGCCAGCAGTCCTAGAGGGTTGATTTCACCCCTCCACTTT. J is TRBJ1-6 and V is TRBV6-5; D call uncertain. This CDR3 is 14 amino acids long. V lost 5 bases, J lost 9 bases, and 14 bases lay in between. Germline CDR1 and CDR2: MNHEY and SVGAGI.

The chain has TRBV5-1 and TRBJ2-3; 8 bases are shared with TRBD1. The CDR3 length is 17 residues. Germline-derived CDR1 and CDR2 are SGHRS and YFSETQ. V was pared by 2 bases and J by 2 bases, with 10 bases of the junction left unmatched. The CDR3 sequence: CASSFGPGTGFTDTQYF. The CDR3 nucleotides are TGCGCCAGCAGCTTCGGACCCGGGACAGGTTTCACAGATACGCAGTATTTT.

The CDR3 loop reads CASSRRTGGIYGYTF. The DNA for the CDR3 is TGTGCCAGCAGCCGCCGGACAGGGGGGATCTATGGCTACACCTTC. The V and J genes are TRBV14 and TRBJ1-2, with 10 bases matching TRBD1. The CDR3 has 15 amino acids. Unmatched junction bases numbered 6, after V lost 4 bases and J lost 4 bases. Germline V lookup: CDR1 SGHDN, CDR2 FVKESK.

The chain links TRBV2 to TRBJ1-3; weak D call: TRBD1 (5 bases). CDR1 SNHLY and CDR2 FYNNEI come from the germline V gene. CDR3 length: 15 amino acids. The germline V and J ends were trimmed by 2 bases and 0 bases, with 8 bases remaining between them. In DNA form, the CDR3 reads TGTGCCAGCAGTGAAAACAGGAACTCTGGAAACACCATATATTTT. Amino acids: CASSENRNSGNTIYF.

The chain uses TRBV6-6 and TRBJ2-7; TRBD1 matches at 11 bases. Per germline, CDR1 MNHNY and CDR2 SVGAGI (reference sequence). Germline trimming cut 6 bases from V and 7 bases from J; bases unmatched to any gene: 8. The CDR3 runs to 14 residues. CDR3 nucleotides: TGTGCCAGCAGCCCCGGACAGGGGGCGTGGGAGCAGTACTTC. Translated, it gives CASSPGQGAWEQYF.